The clone carrying this TCR beta chain was recorded a few times. Its target is unknown. This record belongs to a study of naive and memory T cell subsets. The study's findings and limits: Possibly reflecting memory cells re-expressing CD45RA, a few larger clonotypes occurred in naive repertoires, especially CD8.

Both TRBC1 and TRBC2 were covered by a beta constant-region primer of two equimolar oligonucleotides. Ligated cDNA was amplified by four rounds of PCR with nested alpha and beta constant-region primers and SP2. TCRdb re-analysed the UMI-ligation and nested PCR reads in MiXCR, keeping a single row per CDR3 protein. The top ten clones hold around 2.7% of a sample with over 100,000 distinct CDR3 sequences, more than 14% of them seen once. CDR1 SGHDN and CDR2 FVKESK come from the germline V gene. The V and J ends lost 4 bases and 0 bases respectively, with 11 bases between them. This CDR3 is built from 15 residues.

The material sequenced was naive CD8+ T cells from blood. V usage is TRBV14 and J usage is TRBJ2-3; D is possibly TRBD1 (5 bases). The source is a human donor in good health. This chain's CDR3 is CASSLQGTSTDTQYF. The CDR3 DNA sequence: TGTGCCAGCAGCCTCCAGGGTACTAGCACAGATACGCAGTATTTT.